A single sample is the source of the 16 T cell receptor beta chains below, sequenced in a study of cytotoxic CD8 clonotypes in ibrutinib-treated CLL. TCRdb's table, derived via immunoSEQ multiplex PCR, lists solely in-frame clones and lacks some. The data contain approximately 120,000 clones, around 80% of them singletons. The sequencing used PBMCs, collected after 24 months of ibrutinib treatment. The receptors here all came from a human donor with chronic lymphocytic leukemia.

The chain uses TRBV19 and TRBJ1-1, with 9 bases lining up with TRBD1. Germline CDR1 and CDR2: LNHDA and SQIVND (reference sequence). The CDR3 contains 14 residues. Unmatched junction bases numbered 4, after V lost 3 bases and J lost 5 bases. The CDR3 DNA reads as TGTGCCAGTAGTATCTACAGGGGGCGGACTGAAGCTTTCTTT. This translates into CASSIYRGRTEAFF.

This sequence joins TRBV5-1 and TRBJ1-1; D is unresolved. The CDR3 has 15 residues. CDR1 and CDR2 from the germline V gene are SGHRS and YFSETQ. The V and J ends lost 0 bases and 3 bases respectively, with 12 bases between them. CDR3 amino acids: CASSLGGRTHTEAFF. CDR3 in DNA: TGCGCCAGCAGCTTGGGTGGGAGGACCCACACTGAAGCTTTCTTT. The entire variable domain, with the rest obtained from reference TRBV5-1 and TRBJ1-1, is as follows: KAGVTQTPRYLIKTRGQQVTLSCSPISGHRSVSWYQQTPGQGLQFLFEYFSETQRNKGNFPGRFSGRQFSNSRSEMNVSTLELGDSALYLCASSLGGRTHTEAFFGQGTRLTVV.

V gene TRBV6-5 combines with J gene TRBJ1-1, with 9 bases aligning to TRBD1. The V and J ends lost 6 bases and 3 bases, in that order; junction bases with no gene match: 2. The CDR3 sequence is 13 residues long. Germline assignment: CDR1 MNHEY and CDR2 SVGAGI. The CDR3 bases are TGTGCCAGCAGCCGGGACAGGGACACTGAAGCTTTCTTT. This encodes CASSRDRDTEAFF.

The CDR3 bases are TGCGCCAGCAGCAGGGCTACTAATGAAAAACTGTTTTTT. Encoded protein: CASSRATNEKLFF. The chain recombines TRBV5-1 with TRBJ1-4; D not resolved. V lost 4 bases to trimming and J lost 2 bases, with 6 bases between them. This CDR3 is built from 13 residues. The V gene's germline CDR1 is SGHRS and CDR2 YFSETQ.

The chain carries TRBV25-1 and TRBJ1-2; D gene unclear. In germline, CDR1 is MGHDK, CDR2 SYGVNS. Trimming took 2 bases from V and 7 from J, leaving 11 bases between them. CDR3 size: 13 residues. CDR3 in amino acids: CASSEPAFGGYTF. CDR3 DNA sequence: TGTGCCAGCAGTGAACCGGCCTTCGGTGGCTACACCTTC.

CDR3: CASSQGGQGGGYTF. DNA for the CDR3: TGCGCCAGCAGCCAAGGAGGACAGGGGGGTGGCTACACCTTC. V gene TRBV4-3 combines with J gene TRBJ1-2; 10 bases map to TRBD1. Germline CDR1 reads LGHNA; CDR2 reads YSLEER. V lost 1 base and J lost 7; bases outside the gene matches: 3. The CDR3 is 14 residues long.

In DNA form, the CDR3 reads TGTGCCAGCAGTTATGGGCTAGCGGGGGGTACAGATACGCAGTATTTT. It encodes CASSYGLAGGTDTQYF. The chain has TRBV6-5 and TRBJ2-3; TRBD2 matches 11 bases. The CDR3 has 16 residues. V lost 3 bases, J lost 3 bases, and 5 bases stayed unmatched. Germline assignment: CDR1 MNHEY and CDR2 SVGAGI.

The chain combines TRBV14 with TRBJ1-2; D might be TRBD1 (6 bases). The CDR3 consists of 16 residues. V was clipped by 4 bases and J by 4 bases, with 19 bases between them. The germline V gene has CDR1 SGHDN and CDR2 FVKESK. CDR3 amino acids: CASSRADRFNGYGYTF. The CDR3 region has the DNA TGTGCCAGCAGCCGAGCGGACAGATTTAATGGCTATGGCTACACCTTC.

This clone has a single count. The chain combines TRBV6-6 with TRBJ1-1; perhaps TRBD1 as D (5 bases). Trimming shortened V by 0 bases and J by 2 bases, and 10 bases separated the two germline ends. The CDR3 runs 15 residues. Looked up from germline, CDR1 is MNHNY and CDR2 is SVGAGI (reference sequence). CDR3: CASSYSIGDNTEAFF. As DNA, the CDR3 is TGTGCCAGCAGTTACTCGATAGGGGATAACACTGAAGCTTTCTTT.

V gene TRBV7-9 combines with J gene TRBJ1-1; 7 nucleotides align to TRBD1. This CDR3 comprises 15 residues. V lost 5 bases and J lost 7; bases outside the gene matches: 13. Germline assignment: CDR1 SEHNR and CDR2 FQNEAQ (reference sequence). As DNA, the CDR3 is TGTGCCAGCAGCCCCTGGGGGACAGAAGAAGATGAAGCTTTCTTT. This translates into CASSPWGTEEDEAFF.

The chain employs TRBV4-3 and TRBJ1-2; D perhaps matches TRBD1 (5 bases). Looked up from germline, CDR1 is LGHNA and CDR2 is YSLEER. The CDR3 runs 15 residues. With 5 bases removed from V and 2 bases from J, the gap between germline ends came to 15 bases. The CDR3 nucleotides read TGCGCCAGCAGCATTTCGGGACGGACGAACTATGGCTACACCTTC. Protein: CASSISGRTNYGYTF.

V is TRBV21-1 and J is TRBJ1-2; TRBD1, the D gene given by the table, was not confirmed from the DNA. TRBV21-1 represents a pseudogene. This CDR3 is 18 amino acids long. The CDR3 loop reads CASSSTRRPTIYNYGYTF. The CDR3 nucleotides are TGTGCCAGCAGCTCGACAAGAAGGCCGACGATCTATAACTATGGCTACACCTTC.

The chain carries TRBV6-4 and TRBJ2-7; D remains unclear. This CDR3 has 15 residues. CDR1 is MRHNA, CDR2 SNTAGT, per germline. The germline V and J ends were trimmed by 6 bases and 4 bases, with 19 bases remaining between them. CDR3 DNA sequence: TGTGCCAGCAGCGCGTGCTCGAAGACCGGTTACGAGCAGTACTTC. It codes for CASSACSKTGYEQYF.

The chain uses TRBV10-3 and TRBJ1-2; D may be TRBD1 (5 bases). The CDR3 contains 15 residues. Deletions cut 0 bases from V and 5 bases from J, with 13 bases between. Germline V CDR1 and CDR2: ENHRY, SYGVKD. CDR3 region: CAISESGGTRYGYTF. CDR3 nucleotides: TGTGCCATCAGTGAGTCTGGGGGGACTAGGTATGGCTACACCTTC.

V usage is TRBV29-1 and J usage is TRBJ2-7; TRBD1 or TRBD2 may be the D gene (5 bases each). CDR3 length: 15 residues. Germline CDR1 and CDR2: SQVTM and ANQGSEA. V lost 5 bases and J 6 bases, leaving 23 bases between the germline ends. The CDR3 DNA sequence: TGCAGCGTTACGAAAACCGGGACGCTGGGCTCCGAGCAGTACTTC. As protein: CSVTKTGTLGSEQYF.

CDR3 bases: TGTGCCAGTGCGGAAGGTCGTAGCACAGATACGCAGTATTTT. Translating gives CASAEGRSTDTQYF. This chain links TRBV6-6 with TRBJ2-3, with D uncertain. The V end lost 9 bases, the J end lost 0 bases, and 13 bases lay between the germline ends. The germline V gene encodes CDR1 MNHNY and CDR2 SVGAGI (reference sequence). The CDR3 covers 14 residues.